The source of this T cell receptor beta chain is a study of early T cells in non-severe SARS-CoV-2 infection. Background on the study: From unsorted whole blood, bulk RNA was sequenced, and the chains remained unpaired. Study findings and constraints: Lookups in VDJdb leaned toward anti-spike CD8 responses and missed private and CD4 specificities.

Attachment of unique molecular identifiers was made to individual cDNA molecules. MiXCR, run by TCRdb on the 5' RACE reads, gives a single entry per CDR3 protein. The sample lists approximately 69,000 distinct CDR3 sequences, more than 9.5% occurring once. As concerns this clonotype: The antigen remains unidentified.

The V end lost 2 bases, the J end lost 2 bases, and 6 bases lay between the germline ends. The CDR3 runs 12 residues. The germline V gene has CDR1 GTSNPN and CDR2 SVGIG (reference sequence). The gene calls are TRBV30 and TRBJ2-5; D unresolved. Sequenced here: whole blood, sampled at baseline. The TCR comes from an adult who was a healthcare worker with PCR-confirmed SARS-CoV-2 infection or an uninfected control (not recorded which). CDR3 bases: TGTGCCTGGAGTATACAGCAAGAGACCCAGTACTTC. This encodes CAWSIQQETQYF.